Listed below are T cell receptor beta chains from one sample, sequenced in a study of OX40 agonist ivuxolimab in advanced cancers. Sequencing used immunoSEQ multiplex PCR; TCRdb keeps in-frame clones, though not all of them. In the table there are roughly 120,000 clones, 80% to 90% of which are singletons. Sequenced here: CD4+ or CD8+ T cells sorted from blood, sampled in a trial of the OX40 agonist ivuxolimab. All receptors come from an adult with an advanced solid tumor such as melanoma, head and neck, liver or kidney cancer. Each CDR3 is given without its conserved first and last residue. D genes are given only for firm matches. Not every row has a clone size; where given, it reads once, few, many or a size class.

V gene,J gene,D gene,clone size,CDR3 protein
TRBV28,TRBJ2-7,TRBD2,-,ASSLPGQGLAGGFSYEQY
TRBV2,TRBJ1-5,-,-,ASSPTGFQGQPQH
TRBV19,TRBJ2-7,-,-,ASSSSTGPTSYEQY
TRBV18,TRBJ1-1,-,-,ASSPGGPGTEAF
TRBV28,TRBJ2-6,-,-,ASSQQGYGANVLT
TRBV18,TRBJ1-1,-,-,ASSPGGGDTEAF
TRBV9,TRBJ1-6,-,-,ASSLGALSGSPLH
TRBV11-2,TRBJ2-7,-,-,ASSLRRDMAYEQY
TRBV10-3,TRBJ1-1,TRBD1,-,AISDPRQGAEAF
TRBV16,TRBJ2-7,-,-,ASSSQVYEQY
TRBV29-1,TRBJ1-5,-,many,SVGAGNQPQH
TRBV7-9,TRBJ1-1,-,once,ASSLGPMNTEAF
TRBV10-1,TRBJ2-5,-,once,ASSGLFLYQETQY
TRBV5-1,TRBJ2-1,-,-,ASSPAPGVYNEQF
TRBV7-2,TRBJ2-7,TRBD1,-,ASSLGQGQSHEQY
TRBV6-5,-,TRBD1,-,ASHRDRGGEQY